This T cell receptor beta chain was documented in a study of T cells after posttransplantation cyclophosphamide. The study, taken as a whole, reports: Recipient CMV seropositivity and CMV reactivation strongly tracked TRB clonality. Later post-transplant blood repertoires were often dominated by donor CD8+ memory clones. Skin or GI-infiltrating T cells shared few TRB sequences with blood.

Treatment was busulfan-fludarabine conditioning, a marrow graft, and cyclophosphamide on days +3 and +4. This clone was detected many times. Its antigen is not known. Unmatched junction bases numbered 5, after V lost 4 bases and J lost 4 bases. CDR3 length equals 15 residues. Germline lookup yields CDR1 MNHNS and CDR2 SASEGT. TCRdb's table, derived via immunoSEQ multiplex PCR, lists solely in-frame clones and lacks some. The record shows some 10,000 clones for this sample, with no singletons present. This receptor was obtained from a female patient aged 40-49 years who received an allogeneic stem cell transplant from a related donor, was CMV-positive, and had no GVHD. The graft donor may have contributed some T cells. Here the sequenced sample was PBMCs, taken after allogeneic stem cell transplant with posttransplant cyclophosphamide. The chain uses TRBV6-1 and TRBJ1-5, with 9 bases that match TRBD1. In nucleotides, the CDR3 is TGTGCCAGCAGTGCAGGGGGGACAGGGAATCAGCCCCAGCATTTT. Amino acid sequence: CASSAGGTGNQPQHF.